The T cell receptor (beta chain) described here comes from a study of response to subunit inactivated influenza vaccine (dated by TCRdb to between 2017 and 2018). For context, the study as a whole: Deep quantitative T cell receptor repertoire profiling was used in the study to track responses to a trivalent subunit inactivated influenza vaccine. The research as a whole found: It was suggested by the authors that each seasonal influenza vaccination may recruit only a limited number of new T cells.

Library creation used RT-PCR. The sequencer listed for this sample is Illumina HiSeq 2500. TCRdb handled the public reads itself, with Q25 trimming in fastp and clone calling in MiXCR, and kept productive beta chains. Entries that share a CDR3 protein sequence are merged under the most common genes and DNA. This sample comprises 700,000 to 900,000 distinct CDR3 sequences, less than 25% of them detected only once. Clones ranked in the top ten supply about 10% of the sample. As to this clonotype: This receptor's antigen is unknown. Base qualities are missing; no much larger clone stands one base away.

Sequenced material: PBMCs from blood, taken approximately 5 days after vaccination. This sequence was found in a middle-aged man who received an inactivated influenza vaccine. Donor details come from another sample of the same person, matched by shared clones.

The sequenced DNA is TGTGCCAGCAGCCCCGAACCGACAGGGGGACGGTACGAGCAGTACTTC. Translated, it reads CASSPEPTGGRYEQYF. This chain joins TRBV7-2 to TRBJ2-7, with TRBD1 identical over 9 junction bases. Its CDR3 holds 16 amino acids, cysteine through phenylalanine. The entry retains the CDR3 DNA only, 48 bases that are in frame from base 1. CDR1 and CDR2, looked up from the germline V gene, are SGHTA and FQGNSA. Compared with germline, V lacks 5 bases and J lacks 4 bases; bases without a gene match: 12.